A single sample gave rise to the 13 T cell receptor beta chains below, sequenced in a study of PD-L1 blockade in urothelial cancer. Produced via immunoSEQ multiplex PCR; TCRdb's table is partial and in-frame only. Altogether some 87,000 clones are present, 80% to 90% being singletons, with the ten largest covering roughly 2%. Sample time point: pretreatment peripheral blood. The specimen was PBMCs, collected around atezolizumab (anti-PD-L1) treatment. Receptors were obtained from a man aged 55-75 years with urothelial cancer.

The V and J genes are TRBV7-9 and TRBJ1-4, with D unresolved. Germline V gives CDR1 SEHNR, CDR2 FQNEAQ (reference sequence). V lost 2 bases to trimming and J lost 4 bases, with 11 bases between them. This CDR3 is 15 amino acids long. The CDR3 loop reads CASSLLSGVNEKLFF. CDR3 DNA sequence: TGTGCCAGCAGCTTATTGAGCGGGGTTAATGAAAAACTGTTTTTT.

The gene calls are TRBV27 and TRBJ2-2; D not certain. Trimming took 10 bases from V and 1 from J, leaving 7 bases between them. The germline gives CDR1 MNHEY, CDR2 SMNVEV (reference sequence). The CDR3 covers 12 residues. CDR3 residues: CATTKNTGELFF. In nucleotides, the CDR3 is TGTGCCACCACAAAGAACACCGGGGAGCTGTTTTTT.

The chain links TRBV18 to TRBJ2-6; 8 nucleotides agree with TRBD1. CDR1 and CDR2 (germline): KGHSH, LQKENI. The CDR3 covers 15 residues. J gave up 7 bases and V 3 bases, and 5 bases lay outside the gene matches. CDR3 in DNA: TGTGCCAGCTCACCGGGACAGGTGAATGCCAACGTCCTGACTTTC. Translation: CASSPGQVNANVLTF.

V and J are TRBV19 and TRBJ1-1; TRBD1 agrees at 8 bases. The V gene end was trimmed by 6 bases and the J gene end by 2 bases; junction bases not matched to a gene: 11. This CDR3 region has 16 residues. CDR1 LNHDA and CDR2 SQIVND come from the germline V gene (reference sequence). CDR3 in amino acids: CASSPWTGRGNTEAFF. The CDR3 region has the DNA TGTGCCAGTAGCCCTTGGACAGGGAGGGGTAACACTGAAGCTTTCTTT.

The CDR3 bases are TGTGCCAGCAGTGAAAACCCCGCTAATAGCAATCAGCCCCAGCATTTT. It specifies CASSENPANSNQPQHF. The genes are TRBV6-1 and TRBJ1-5; no reliable D call. Trimming took 2 bases from V and 0 from J, leaving 11 bases between them. CDR3 length: 16 residues. CDR1 is MNHNS, CDR2 SASEGT, per germline.

The CDR3 DNA reads as TGTGCCAGCAGTCTTGGGGGGGGCAGTGTGGCGGAGACCCAGTACTTC. Amino acid sequence: CASSLGGGSVAETQYF. This chain links TRBV5-4 with TRBJ2-5; D might be TRBD2 (7 bases). The V and J ends lost 5 bases and 5 bases respectively, with 22 bases between them. This CDR3 comprises 16 residues. The germline CDR1 and CDR2 sequences are SGHNT and YYREEE (reference sequence).

As to this clone: The junction and the germline gene differ at one end; a read error may be behind it. The V call is TRBV5-6, the J call TRBJ2-3, with D perhaps TRBD2 (6 bases). The CDR3 runs 13 residues. The germline gives CDR1 SGHDT, CDR2 YYEEEE. The CDR3 DNA is TGTGCCAGCCGCTTTTGGGGGGCAGATACGCAGTATTTT. This codes for CASRFWGADTQYF.

This clone was recorded only once. V gene TRBV9 combines with J gene TRBJ1-4, with TRBD1 matching 7 bases. CDR3 length: 12 residues. Germline V gene data show CDR1 as SGDLS and CDR2 as YYNGEE. J lost 5 bases, V lost 7 bases, and 2 bases had no gene match. The CDR3: CASGRGNEKLFF. The CDR3 nucleotides are TGTGCCAGCGGCAGGGGGAATGAAAAACTGTTTTTT.

The rearrangement uses TRBV19 and TRBJ2-2; TRBD1 matches 7 bases. V trimming: 0 bases; J trimming: 0 bases; junction bases outside the gene matches: 7. The CDR3 runs 18 residues. Per germline, CDR1 LNHDA and CDR2 SQIVND (reference sequence). The CDR3 reads CASSIEGNRGANTGELFF. In nucleotides, the CDR3 is TGTGCCAGTAGTATAGAGGGCAACAGGGGAGCGAACACCGGGGAGCTGTTTTTT.

The chain is built from TRBV5-1 and TRBJ1-2; TRBD1 agrees at 8 bases. CDR1 is SGHRS, CDR2 YFSETQ, per germline. CDR3 length: 13 residues. The V and J ends lost 2 bases and 8 bases, in that order; junction bases with no gene match: 5. CDR3 amino acids: CASSFQGAEGYTF. The CDR3 DNA reads as TGCGCCAGCAGCTTCCAGGGGGCTGAGGGCTACACCTTC. Full variable domain (missing parts from reference TRBV5-1 and TRBJ1-2): KAGVTQTPRYLIKTRGQQVTLSCSPISGHRSVSWYQQTPGQGLQFLFEYFSETQRNKGNFPGRFSGRQFSNSRSEMNVSTLELGDSALYLCASSFQGAEGYTFGSGTRLTVV.

The chain combines TRBV27 with TRBJ2-1; 8 bases agree with TRBD2. Germline assignment: CDR1 MNHEY and CDR2 SMNVEV (reference sequence). The CDR3 extends over 15 amino acids. V shed 2 bases and J 7 bases; nucleotides not matched to a gene: 7. The CDR3 DNA sequence: TGTGCCAGCAGTTTAGGACGGGGGGGGGAAAATGAGCAGTTCTTC. This translates into CASSLGRGGENEQFF.

The chain employs TRBV7-3 and TRBJ2-2; D uncertain. This CDR3 comprises 17 residues. CDR1 SGHTA and CDR2 FQGTGA come from the germline V gene. V was cut by 5 bases and J by 0 bases, with 16 bases left in between. CDR3 in DNA: TGTGCCAGCAGCCCTCGGGTATCGAATCCGAACACCGGGGAGCTGTTTTTT. It specifies CASSPRVSNPNTGELFF. The variable domain in full, completed from reference TRBV7-3 and TRBJ2-2, reads GAGVSQTPSNKVTEKGKYVELRCDPISGHTALYWYRQSLGQGPEFLIYFQGTGAADDSGLPNDRFFAVRPEGSVSTLKIQRTERGDSAVYLCASSPRVSNPNTGELFFGEGSRLTVL.

V and J are TRBV2 and TRBJ1-3; perhaps TRBD1 as D (6 bases). Germline assignment: CDR1 SNHLY and CDR2 FYNNEI. Trimming stripped 4 bases from V and 3 bases from J, with 10 bases between. The CDR3 is 14 amino acids. The CDR3 DNA reads as TGTGCCAGCAGTGCGAACAGGGATGGAAACACCATATATTTT. Translating it yields CASSANRDGNTIYF.